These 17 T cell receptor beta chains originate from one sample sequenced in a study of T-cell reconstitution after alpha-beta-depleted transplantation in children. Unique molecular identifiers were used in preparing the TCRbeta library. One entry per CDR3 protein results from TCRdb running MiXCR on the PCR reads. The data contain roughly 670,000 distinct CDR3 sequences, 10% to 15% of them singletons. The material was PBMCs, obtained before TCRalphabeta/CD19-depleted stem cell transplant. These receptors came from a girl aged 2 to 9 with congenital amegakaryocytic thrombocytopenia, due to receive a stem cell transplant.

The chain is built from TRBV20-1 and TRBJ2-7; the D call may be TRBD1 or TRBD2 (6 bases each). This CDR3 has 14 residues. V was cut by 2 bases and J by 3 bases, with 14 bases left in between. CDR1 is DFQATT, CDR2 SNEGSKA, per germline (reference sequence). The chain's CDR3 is CSARPRGALYEQYF. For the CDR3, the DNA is TGCAGTGCTAGACCTAGGGGGGCCCTCTACGAGCAGTACTTC.

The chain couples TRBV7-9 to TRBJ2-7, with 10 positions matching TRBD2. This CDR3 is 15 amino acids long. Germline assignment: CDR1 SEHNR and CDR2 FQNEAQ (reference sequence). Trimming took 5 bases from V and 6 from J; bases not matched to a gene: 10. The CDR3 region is CASSALAGVLSEQYF. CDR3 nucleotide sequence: TGTGCCAGCAGCGCCCTAGCGGGAGTTTTGTCCGAGCAGTACTTC.

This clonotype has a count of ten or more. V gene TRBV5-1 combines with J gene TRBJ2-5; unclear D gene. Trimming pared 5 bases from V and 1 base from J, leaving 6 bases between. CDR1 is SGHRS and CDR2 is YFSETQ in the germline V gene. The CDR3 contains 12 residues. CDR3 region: CASRSLQETQYF. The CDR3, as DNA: TGCGCCAGCAGATCCCTCCAAGAGACCCAGTACTTC.

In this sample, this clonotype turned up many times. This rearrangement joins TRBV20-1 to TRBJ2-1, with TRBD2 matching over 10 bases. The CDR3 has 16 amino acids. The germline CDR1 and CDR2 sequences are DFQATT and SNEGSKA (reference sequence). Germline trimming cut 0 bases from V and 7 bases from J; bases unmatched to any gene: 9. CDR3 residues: CSARDLKASGSNEQFF. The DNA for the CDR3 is TGCAGTGCTAGAGATTTGAAGGCTAGCGGGAGTAATGAGCAGTTCTTC.

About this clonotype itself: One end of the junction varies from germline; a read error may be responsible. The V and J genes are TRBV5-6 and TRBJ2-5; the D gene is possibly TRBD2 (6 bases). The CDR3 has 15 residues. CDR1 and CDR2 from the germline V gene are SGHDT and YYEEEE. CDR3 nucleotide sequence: TGTGCCAGCAGCCCGGGGGATCTGGGGAAAGAGACCCAGTCCTTC. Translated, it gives CASSPGDLGKETQSF. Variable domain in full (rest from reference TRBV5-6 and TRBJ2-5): DAGVTQSPTHLIKTRGQQVTLRCSPKSGHDTVSWYQQALGQGPQFIFQYYEEEERQRGNFPDRFSGHQFPNYSSELNVNALLLGDSALYLCASSPGDLGKETQSFGPGTRLLVL.

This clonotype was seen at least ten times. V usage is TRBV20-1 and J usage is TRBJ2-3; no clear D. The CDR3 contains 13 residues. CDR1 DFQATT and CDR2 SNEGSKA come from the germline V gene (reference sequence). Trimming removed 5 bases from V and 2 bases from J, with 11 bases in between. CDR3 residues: CSAPGQTTDTQYF. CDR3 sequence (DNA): TGCAGTGCTCCCGGGCAGACCACAGATACGCAGTATTTT.

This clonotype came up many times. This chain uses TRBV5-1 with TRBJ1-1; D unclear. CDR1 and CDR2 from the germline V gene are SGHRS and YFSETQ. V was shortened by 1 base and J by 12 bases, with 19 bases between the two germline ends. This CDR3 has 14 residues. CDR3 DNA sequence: TGCGCCAGCAGCTTGTACGTGAGTGAGAAGATAACTTTCTTT. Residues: CASSLYVSEKITFF.

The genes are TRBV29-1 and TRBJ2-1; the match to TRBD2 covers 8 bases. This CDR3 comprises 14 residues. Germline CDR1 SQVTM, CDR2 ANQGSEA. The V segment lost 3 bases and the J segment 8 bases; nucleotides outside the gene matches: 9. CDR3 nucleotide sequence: TGCAGCGTTGAGAGGTTAGCGGGATGGGATGAGCAGTTCTTC. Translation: CSVERLAGWDEQFF.

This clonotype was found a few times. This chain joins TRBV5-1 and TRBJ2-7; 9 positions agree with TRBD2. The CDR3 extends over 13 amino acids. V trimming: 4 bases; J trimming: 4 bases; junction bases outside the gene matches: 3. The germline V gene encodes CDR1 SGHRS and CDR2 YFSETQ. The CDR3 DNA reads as TGCGCCAGCAGCACCGCGGGGGGGTACGAGCAGTACTTC. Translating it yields CASSTAGGYEQYF.

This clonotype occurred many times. In nucleotides, the CDR3 is TGTGCCTGGAGATATGGGAGGACCGGGGAGCTGTTTTTT. Amino acids: CAWRYGRTGELFF. The rearrangement uses TRBV30 and TRBJ2-2; D is perhaps TRBD2 (6 bases). The germline CDR1 and CDR2 sequences are GTSNPN and SVGIG (reference sequence). Trimming took 3 bases from V and 5 from J, leaving 10 bases between them. This CDR3 has 13 residues. Full variable domain (missing parts from reference TRBV30 and TRBJ2-2): SQTIHQWPATLVQPVGSPLSLECTVEGTSNPNLYWYRQAAGRGLQLLFYSVGIGQISSEVPQNLSASRPQDRQFILSSKKLLLSDSGFYLCAWRYGRTGELFFGEGSRLTVL.

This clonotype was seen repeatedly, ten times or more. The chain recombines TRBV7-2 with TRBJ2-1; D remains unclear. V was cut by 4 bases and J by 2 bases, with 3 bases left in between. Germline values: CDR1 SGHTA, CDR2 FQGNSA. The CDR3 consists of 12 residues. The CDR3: CASSYTYNEQFF. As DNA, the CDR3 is TGTGCCAGCAGCTATACCTACAATGAGCAGTTCTTC. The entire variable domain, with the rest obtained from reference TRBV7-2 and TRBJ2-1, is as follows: GAGVSQSPSNKVTEKGKDVELRCDPISGHTALYWYRQSLGQGLEFLIYFQGNSAPDKSGLPSDRFSAERTGGSVSTLTIQRTQQEDSAVYLCASSYTYNEQFFGPGTRLTVL.

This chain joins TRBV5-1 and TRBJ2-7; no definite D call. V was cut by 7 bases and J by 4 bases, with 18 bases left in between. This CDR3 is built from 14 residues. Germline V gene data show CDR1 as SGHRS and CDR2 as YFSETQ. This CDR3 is CASRPSFGPYEQYF. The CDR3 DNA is TGCGCCAGCCGTCCCAGTTTCGGCCCTTACGAGCAGTACTTC.

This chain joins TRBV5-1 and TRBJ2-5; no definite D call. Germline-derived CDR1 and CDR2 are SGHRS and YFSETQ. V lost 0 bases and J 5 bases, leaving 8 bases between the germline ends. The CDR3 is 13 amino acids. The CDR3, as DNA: TGCGCCAGCAGCTTGGGAGTTCTGGAGACCCAGTACTTC. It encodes CASSLGVLETQYF.

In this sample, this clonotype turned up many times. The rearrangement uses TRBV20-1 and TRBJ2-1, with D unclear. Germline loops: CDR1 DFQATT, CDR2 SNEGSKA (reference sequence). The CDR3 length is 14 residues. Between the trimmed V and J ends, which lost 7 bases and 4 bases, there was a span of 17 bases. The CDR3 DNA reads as TGCAGTGTCCTCGGTGTAGACATGTACAATGAGCAGTTCTTC. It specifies CSVLGVDMYNEQFF.

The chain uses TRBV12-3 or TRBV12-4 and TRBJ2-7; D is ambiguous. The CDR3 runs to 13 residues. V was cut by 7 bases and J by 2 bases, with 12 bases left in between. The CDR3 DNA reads TGTGCCAGCACCATGGGCCTGACCTACGAGCAGTACTTC. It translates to CASTMGLTYEQYF.

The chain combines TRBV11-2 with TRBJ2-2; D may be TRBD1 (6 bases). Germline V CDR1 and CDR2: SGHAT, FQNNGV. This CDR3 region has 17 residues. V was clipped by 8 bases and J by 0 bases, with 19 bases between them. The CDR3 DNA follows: TGTGCCAGCTCGCTCGAAACAGGGTACGCGAACACCGGGGAGCTGTTTTTT. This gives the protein CASSLETGYANTGELFF.

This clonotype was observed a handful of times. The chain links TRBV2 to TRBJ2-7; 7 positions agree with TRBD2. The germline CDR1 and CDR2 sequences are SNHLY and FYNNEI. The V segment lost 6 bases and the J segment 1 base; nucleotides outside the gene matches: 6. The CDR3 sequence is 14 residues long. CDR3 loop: CASSRLADSYEQYF. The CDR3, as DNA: TGTGCCAGCAGCCGACTAGCTGATTCCTACGAGCAGTACTTC.